Listed here is a single T cell receptor (beta chain). Its matching antigen is unknown. This entry comes from a study of cytomegalovirus exposure and HLA in healthy donors. 60 Vbeta and 13 Jbeta primers were used in PCR. Only in-frame clones appear in the TCRdb table, and some are missing; sequencing was by immunoSEQ multiplex PCR. The table has under 100,000 clones, over 75% seen once. Whole-study results and caveats: Compared with the approximately 700-donor mean, an Asian-associated ancestry cluster reportedly had fewer N-insertions, according to a later analysis.

V was trimmed by 0 bases and J by 2 bases, leaving 8 bases between them. The CDR3 is 14 amino acids. The germline V gene encodes CDR1 MNHEY and CDR2 SMNVEV (reference sequence). The J gene is TRBJ2-7, the V gene TRBV27, with a tentative D call TRBD1 (5 bases). The TCR originated in a human donor in good health. Material for sequencing was PBMCs. CDR3 sequence reads: CASSLSGATYEQYF. CDR3 coding DNA: TGTGCCAGCAGTTTATCAGGGGCCACCTACGAGCAGTACTTC.